This record looks at one T cell receptor (beta chain) sequence and its context. Its cognate antigen has yet to be identified. No qualities accompany the bases; no much larger clone lies one base away. Peripheral blood CD8+ and CD4+ T cells from healthy donors, Susac syndrome patients and multiple sclerosis patients were profiled by high-throughput TCR beta sequencing. Multiple sclerosis controls were treatment-naive patients with stable or active relapsing-remitting disease fulfilling revised McDonald criteria. Bulk CD8+ and CD4+ T cells were purified magnetically by negative isolation, whereas CD8+ TEMRA cells were enriched by FACS. Blood was collected in EDTA tubes and processed within 24 hours, with PBMCs isolated through density gradient centrifugation. PBMCs intended for TCR sequencing were frozen in liquid nitrogen and were later thawed in a 37 degrees C water bath. The sorted or isolated CD4+, CD8+ and CD8+ TEMRA cells had a purity of 90% or higher.

The CDR3, cysteine through phenylalanine, is 18 amino acids long. Kept here is only the CDR3 DNA, which spans 54 bases and is read in frame from base 1. Trimming costs V 0 bases and J 7 bases, and their ends lie 22 bases apart. The germline V gene yields SGHAT for CDR1 and FQNNGV for CDR2. The data were obtained in a study of CD8 T cells in Susac syndrome (dated by TCRdb to between 2019 and 2020). With respect to the entire study: Whether CD8+ T cell activation and differentiation in Susac syndrome was antigen driven was tested using repertoire sequencing. Clonality of the CD8+ T cell repertoire was compared between about a dozen healthy donors, 14 Susac syndrome patients and roughly 15 multiple sclerosis patients.

The full study reports these points: The study acknowledged that relatively few individuals were included in the TCR sequencing and HLA analysis.

RNA was extracted using the RNeasy kit, and about 0.45 to 1 ug of the RNA was reverse transcribed with random hexamers. The immunoSEQ multiplex PCR assay, which covers 54 Vbeta and 13 Jbeta segments, was used to amplify TCR beta CDR3 regions. To correct PCR amplification bias, a synthetic template baseline was used for both primer optimization and computational correction. Regarding the original processing steps: Only productive sequences were kept, with reads annotated to V, D and J genes according to IMGT and analyzed in immunoSEQ Analyzer. To calculate clonality, Shannon entropy was normalized by log2 of the number of productive unique sequences and then subtracted from one. For each patient and control, public and private clones were evaluated among the 100 most prevalent clones. Susac-specific clones were defined as absent from healthy and MS cohorts, about 1,100 published viral clones and other ImmuneACCESS disease sequences. TCRdb reprocessed the public reads (quality trimming at Q25 with fastp, clone calling with MiXCR) and kept in-frame beta chains. Entries that share a CDR3 protein sequence are merged under the most common genes and DNA. The authors' filters were not applied to this entry. This sample has fewer than 350,000 distinct CDR3 sequences in its table, and about 89% of those were observed once. Of the sample, approximately 0.2% is held by the ten largest clones.

The receptor was derived from a human donor with multiple sclerosis. The sequenced sample consisted of CD8+ T cells from PBMCs. The chain uses TRBV11-2 and TRBJ2-1; the D region possibly corresponds to TRBD2 (8 bases align). The DNA reads TGTGCCAGCAGCTTAGATCACAGGGGACTAGGTAATCGGAATGAGCAGTTCTTC. Translated, it reads CASSLDHRGLGNRNEQFF. Extended through the reference TRBV11-2 and TRBJ2-1 proteins, this CDR3 yields the full variable domain: EAGVAQSPRYKIIEKRQSVAFWCNPISGHATLYWYQQILGQGPKLLIQFQNNGVVDDSQLPKDRFSAERLKGVDSTLKIQPAKLEDSAVYLCASSLDHRGLGNRNEQFFGPGTRLTVL.